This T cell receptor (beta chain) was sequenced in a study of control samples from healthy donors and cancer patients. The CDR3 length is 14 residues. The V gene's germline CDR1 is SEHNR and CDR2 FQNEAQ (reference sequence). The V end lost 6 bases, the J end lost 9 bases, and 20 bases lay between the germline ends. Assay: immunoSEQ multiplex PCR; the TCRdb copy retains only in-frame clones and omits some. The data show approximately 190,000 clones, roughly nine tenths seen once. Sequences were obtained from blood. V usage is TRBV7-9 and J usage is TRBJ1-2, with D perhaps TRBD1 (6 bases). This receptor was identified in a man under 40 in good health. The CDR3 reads CASSSMDSLKSYTF. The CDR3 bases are TGTGCCAGCAGTTCCATGGACAGCTTGAAGAGCTACACCTTC.